This is a list of T cell receptor beta chains from one sample in a study of regulatory T cells in long-lasting Graves disease. TCRdb reprocessed the multiplex PCR reads with MiXCR, giving one entry per CDR3 protein. The profile shows 250,000 to 400,000 distinct CDR3 sequences, more than 15% of them singletons. Sequences were derived from peripheral blood mononuclear cells (PBMCs), sampled at new diagnosis, from a patient treated with antithyroid drugs. The receptors originated from a female donor with Graves disease. CDR3s include the opening cysteine and the closing phenylalanine or tryptophan. A D gene is named only where the DNA matches it firmly. Clone size is not always given. Where it is, it says once, few, many or a class for expanded clones.

many,TRBV6-5,14,-,TRBJ2-1,TGTGCCAGCAGTTATGGGCAGGATTACAATGAGCAGTTCTTC,CASSYGQDYNEQFF
once,TRBV6-1,16,-,TRBJ2-5,TGTGCCAGCGCAAGGGGGGCCGATTATTACCAAGAGACCCAGTACTTC,CASARGADYYQETQYF
many,TRBV20-1,18,TRBD1,TRBJ1-3,TGCAGTGCTAGAGTGCAGGGGGTTCCCGCTATCTCTGGAAACACCATATATTTT,CSARVQGVPAISGNTIYF
many,TRBV2,12,-,TRBJ2-5,TGTGCCAGCAGTGCGGTTCGGGAGACCCAGTACTTC,CASSAVRETQYF
-,TRBV20-1,13,TRBD2,TRBJ2-1,TGCAGTGCTAGACCTCTAGCGGGAGACGAGCAGTTCTTC,CSARPLAGDEQFF
many,TRBV6-1,13,-,TRBJ1-3,TGTGCCAGCACTCGGACGTCTGGAAACACCATATATTTT,CASTRTSGNTIYF
-,TRBV18,17,-,TRBJ1-4,TGTGCCAGCTCAACTCAAGGGACACTCGGGATGAATGAAAAACTGGTTTTT,CASSTQGTLGMNEKLVF
many,TRBV19,16,-,TRBJ1-1,TGTGCCAGTAGTATAGATCCTTTAGGGGAGAACACTGAAGCTTTCTTT,CASSIDPLGENTEAFF
many,TRBV12-3/TRBV12-4,15,-,TRBJ1-2,TGTGCCAGCAGTTTCGGAGGGGAAGGCTACTATGGCTACACCTTC,CASSFGGEGYYGYTF
few,TRBV6-1,12,-,TRBJ1-6,TGTGCCAGCGATAGTGAGGGAATTACCCTCCACTTT,CASDSEGITLHF
many,TRBV11-1,13,-,TRBJ2-3,TGTGCCAGCAGCCCGGAGGGCCGCGATACGCAGTATTTT,CASSPEGRDTQYF
many,TRBV28,16,-,TRBJ2-2,TGTGCCAGCAGTCAGACCGGGACGGCGAACACCGGGGAGCTGTTTTTT,CASSQTGTANTGELFF
many,TRBV5-1,13,-,TRBJ2-4,TGCGCCAGCAGAGTGAGGGGGGAAAACATTCAGTACTTC,CASRVRGENIQYF
many,TRBV7-6,17,-,TRBJ1-1,TGTGCCAGCAGCCCAAGTCCTGGTCGTTCGGAGAACACTGAAGCTTTCTTT,CASSPSPGRSENTEAFF
once,TRBV12-3/TRBV12-4,17,-,TRBJ1-1,TGTGCCAGCAGTTTAGCGAAACAGGGAATATGGTCCACTGAAGCTTTCTTT,CASSLAKQGIWSTEAFF
few,TRBV24-1,14,-,TRBJ1-1,TGTGCCACCAGAGACTCCGGGACAACCGGACAAGCTTTCTTT,CATRDSGTTGQAFF
-,TRBV2,12,-,TRBJ2-4,TGTGCCAGCAGTGACAGAGGGAACATTCAGTACTTC,CASSDRGNIQYF
many,TRBV2,16,TRBD2,TRBJ2-5,TGTGCCAGCAGTGAAGCGCTTCAGCGGGGTGGAGAGACCCAGTACTTC,CASSEALQRGGETQYF
-,TRBV12-3/TRBV12-4,15,TRBD2,TRBJ2-1,TGTGCCAGCAGCCGGCCTAGCGGGAGGGCAAAAGGGGGATTCTTC,CASSRPSGRAKGGFF
once,TRBV5-5,14,-,TRBJ2-7,TGTGCCAGCGGCGTACTTACGACTTACTACGAGCAGTACTTC,CASGVLTTYYEQYF
many,TRBV7-9,16,-,TRBJ2-7,TGTGCCAGCAGCTTTGGCCAGGGGCTAGTGGCGGACGAGCAGTACTTC,CASSFGQGLVADEQYF
-,TRBV29-1,14,TRBD2,TRBJ2-1,TGCAGCGGGACCGGGACTAGCGTCAGCAATGAGCAGTTCTTC,CSGTGTSVSNEQFF
-,TRBV7-7,16,TRBD2,TRBJ2-1,TGTGCTAGCAGCTTAGAATGGACTAGCGACAACAATGAGCAGTTCTTC,CASSLEWTSDNNEQFF
-,TRBV12-3/TRBV12-4,14,-,TRBJ1-2,TGTGCCAGCAGTACACCGGGACACCTATATGGCTACACCTTC,CASSTPGHLYGYTF
many,TRBV27,21,TRBD2,TRBJ2-5,TGTGCCAGCAGTCCTAGACTAGCGGGAGAGGCCCAGATCCCAAGTGACACGGCCCAGTACTTC,CASSPRLAGEAQIPSDTAQYF
many,TRBV3-1,17,TRBD2,TRBJ2-5,TGTGCCAGCAGCCCGGGAGCGCTAGCGGGAGGGGAAGAGACCCAGTACTTC,CASSPGALAGGEETQYF
many,TRBV19,13,-,TRBJ1-1,TGTGCCAGTAGCCTCCAGGGCAGCACTGAAGCTTTCTTT,CASSLQGSTEAFF
-,TRBV11-2,16,-,TRBJ1-4,TGTGCCAGCAGCTTAGTCCCGTGGAATAGGGGTGAAAAACTGTTTTTT,CASSLVPWNRGEKLFF
many,TRBV11-2,12,-,TRBJ2-4,TGTGCCAGCAGCCCAACTATGGGCATTCAGTACTTC,CASSPTMGIQYF
-,TRBV2,14,TRBD1,TRBJ1-1,TGTGCCAGCACTAGCAGGGGGCTGGGCACTGAAGCTTTCTTT,CASTSRGLGTEAFF
many,TRBV20-1,14,-,TRBJ2-5,TGCAGTGCAAGTACCCAAGCAGGGATTGAGACCCAGTACTTC,CSASTQAGIETQYF
many,TRBV15,14,-,TRBJ2-3,TGTGCCACCAGCAGAGATACGGGGACAGATACGCAGTATTTT,CATSRDTGTDTQYF
many,TRBV19,16,-,TRBJ1-2,TGTGCCAGTAGTATAGATCAATCCCAGATTAACTATGGCTACACCTTC,CASSIDQSQINYGYTF